Following are 4 T cell receptor beta chains from one sample sequenced in a study of Ad26.COV2.S vaccination and SARS-CoV-2 variants. Clones were read by immunoSEQ multiplex PCR, and TCRdb kept only the in-frame ones, dropping some. Of about 400,000 clones in the sample, approximately 90% were seen once. Stated treatment: approximately 18 received Ad26.COV2.S at low or high dose, single or two shots; 5 received placebo; per-sample allocation not given. Collection of samples fell on day 63 after the first vaccine or placebo injection. This specimen consisted of peripheral blood, obtained in a trial of Ad26.COV2.S vaccine versus placebo. The receptors originated from a person between 18 and 65 years old who received the Ad26.COV2.S COVID-19 vaccine or a placebo.

The V and J genes are TRBV5-1 and TRBJ2-7; D gene unclear. CDR3 length: 13 residues. Germline-derived CDR1 and CDR2 are SGHRS and YFSETQ. V was shortened by 0 bases and J by 2 bases, with 6 bases between the two germline ends. CDR3 sequence (DNA): TGCGCCAGCAGCTTGGTGTCCGCCTACGAGCAGTACTTC. It encodes CASSLVSAYEQYF.

V is TRBV2 and J is TRBJ2-6; the match to TRBD1 covers 12 bases. This CDR3 is 18 amino acids long. Germline values: CDR1 SNHLY, CDR2 FYNNEI. The ends lost 1 base at V and 9 bases at J; junction bases unmatched: 10. The CDR3 is CASSEVGGQGAEDNVLTF. DNA of the CDR3: TGTGCCAGCAGTGAAGTGGGGGGACAGGGGGCTGAGGACAACGTCCTGACTTTC.

The J gene is TRBJ1-2, the V gene TRBV29-1; D ambiguous. CDR3 length: 11 amino acids. Germline CDR1 and CDR2: SQVTM and ANQGSEA. V lost 2 bases to trimming and J lost 1 base, with 2 bases between them. The CDR3 reads CSVEINYGYTF. For the CDR3, the DNA is TGCAGCGTTGAAATTAACTATGGCTACACCTTC.

V gene TRBV5-5 combines with J gene TRBJ2-3, with 10 bases that match TRBD2. Trimming took 5 bases from V and 2 from J; bases not matched to a gene: 5. This CDR3 region has 15 residues. Germline V CDR1 and CDR2: SGHKS, YYEKEE (reference sequence). The CDR3 region has the DNA TGTGCCAGCAGTCTACTAGCGGGGTACACAGATACGCAGTATTTT. Its protein product is CASSLLAGYTDTQYF.